This T cell receptor beta chain appears in the sequencing data of a study of T cells in Graves' hyperthyroidism and ophthalmopathy. The table lists this clonotype with a few counts. Its specificity is unknown. V trimming: 6 bases; J trimming: 1 base; junction bases outside the gene matches: 4. The CDR3 loop spans 14 amino acids. Per the germline V gene, CDR1 is ENHRY and CDR2 is SYGVKD. On the basis of clinical symptoms, serum thyroxine and TRAb, thyroid ultrasound and orbital computed tomography, diagnoses were made. The investigators amplified TCR beta CDR3 regions from RNA transcripts. The HTBI primer set was used in a first-round RT-PCR of the TCR CDR3. TCRdb re-called the multiplex PCR reads through MiXCR, storing one row per CDR3 protein. Seen here are 500,000 to 650,000 distinct CDR3 sequences, roughly 45% observed once, and the top ten hold 35% to 50%. Broader study findings: Through a model of 13 V-J features, ophthalmopathy was separated from stable hyperthyroidism. Ophthalmopathy got predicted by the model a median about six months before its onset. In the blood, most expanded thyroid clonotypes above 0.001 appeared as well.

This clonotype was sampled from an adult woman with Graves' disease, either hyperthyroidism or ophthalmopathy (not recorded which). The sample consisted of peripheral blood or thyroid tissue (not recorded which). This sequence joins TRBV10-3 and TRBJ2-5; TRBD2 matches 8 bases. CDR3 residues: CAISGGGSQETQYF. In DNA form, the CDR3 reads TGTGCCATCAGCGGGGGGGGTAGCCAAGAGACCCAGTACTTC.